One and the same sample provided the 25 T cell receptor beta chains below, sequenced in a study of T cells in localized non-small cell lung cancer. The protocol was immunoSEQ multiplex PCR, while the TCRdb copy is restricted to in-frame clones and leaves out a portion. The table has fewer than 35,000 clones, 90% to 95% seen once. The specimen comprised PBMCs, sampled before any cancer treatment. The receptor source for this set is a man aged 35-69 years with stage II lung adenocarcinoma.

The rearrangement joins TRBV5-4 to TRBJ2-7; 7 bases fit TRBD1. The V gene end was trimmed by 4 bases and the J gene end by 3 bases; junction bases not matched to a gene: 1. Germline V lookup: CDR1 SGHNT, CDR2 YYREEE (reference sequence). The CDR3 consists of 12 residues. The CDR3 nucleotides read TGTGCCAGCAGCCAGGGGGACTACGAGCAGTACTTC. Translation gives CASSQGDYEQYF.

CDR3 nucleotide sequence: TGTGCCAGCAGCAAGACTAGCGGAGGCACAGATACGCAGTATTTT. Its protein product is CASSKTSGGTDTQYF. The chain is built from TRBV7-2 and TRBJ2-3; TRBD2 matches 9 bases. The CDR3 spans 15 residues. J lost 1 base, V lost 5 bases, and 4 bases had no gene match. CDR1 and CDR2 from the germline V gene are SGHTA and FQGNSA. Full variable domain (rest looked up from reference TRBV7-2 and TRBJ2-3): GAGVSQSPSNKVTEKGKDVELRCDPISGHTALYWYRQSLGQGLEFLIYFQGNSAPDKSGLPSDRFSAERTGGSVSTLTIQRTQQEDSAVYLCASSKTSGGTDTQYFGPGTRLTVL.

V gene TRBV6-1 combines with J gene TRBJ2-5, with D possibly TRBD1 on 7 matching bases. Trimming took off 7 bases at V and 9 bases at J, with 24 bases between the two ends. There are 15 residues in the CDR3. In germline, CDR1 is MNHNS, CDR2 SASEGT. The chain's CDR3 is CASTQEGQGGSPQYF. DNA of the CDR3: TGTGCCAGCACCCAAGAGGGCCAGGGGGGTTCCCCCCAGTACTTC.

This clone was observed a single time. The chain combines TRBV6-5 with TRBJ1-2, with D perhaps matching TRBD1 (6 bases). This CDR3 region has 15 residues. Germline CDR1 is MNHEY and CDR2 is SVGAGI. Trimming took off 2 bases at V and 7 bases at J, with 17 bases between the two ends. Here the CDR3 DNA reads TGTGCCAGCAGTTACGCGGACAGACGCTTAGCTGGCTACACCTTC. Protein: CASSYADRRLAGYTF.

In nucleotides, the CDR3 is TGTGCCAGTAGTTTCGGGACAGTTGAAGCTTTCTTT. Its translation: CASSFGTVEAFF. This rearrangement joins TRBV19 to TRBJ1-1; 7 bases are a match to TRBD1. The V and J ends lost 5 bases and 7 bases, in that order; junction bases with no gene match: 4. The CDR3 is 12 amino acids. The germline V gene has CDR1 LNHDA and CDR2 SQIVND (reference sequence).

The chain combines TRBV19 with TRBJ2-7; D not certain. Germline loops: CDR1 LNHDA, CDR2 SQIVND (reference sequence). This CDR3 is built from 13 residues. Trimming left V 6 bases short and J 1 base short, with 10 bases between. CDR3 residues: CASRELGSYEQYF. CDR3 coding DNA: TGTGCCAGTAGGGAGTTAGGGTCCTACGAGCAGTACTTC.

This chain connects TRBV7-9 to TRBJ2-2; a weak D match, TRBD2 (6 bases). CDR1 and CDR2 (germline): SEHNR, FQNEAQ (reference sequence). V shed 5 bases and J shed 7 bases, with 20 bases lying between them. The CDR3 is 16 amino acids. DNA for the CDR3: TGTGCCAGCAGCCCGGAGCTACCCCGGGGGAGCGGGGAGCTGTTTTTT. This codes for CASSPELPRGSGELFF.

This clone appeared once. V gene TRBV18 combines with J gene TRBJ2-5, with D maybe TRBD1 (6 bases). V shed 4 bases and J shed 2 bases, with 11 bases lying between them. The CDR3 is made up of 14 amino acids. Germline CDR1 reads KGHSH; CDR2 reads LQKENI. The CDR3 sequence is CASSRQGTQETQYF. CDR3 bases: TGTGCCAGCTCACGGCAGGGGACGCAAGAGACCCAGTACTTC.

The sample holds a few counts of this clone. The chain carries TRBV6-4 and TRBJ1-1; no definite D call. The CDR3 runs to 14 residues. Between the trimmed V and J ends, which lost 4 bases and 1 base, there was a span of 10 bases. Germline V gives CDR1 MRHNA, CDR2 SNTAGT. For the CDR3, the DNA is TGTGCCAGCAGTGCGGCACCGGGGAACACTGAAGCTTTCTTT. Protein sequence: CASSAAPGNTEAFF.

The genes are TRBV5-6 and TRBJ2-7; the match to TRBD1 covers 8 bases. The CDR3 is 17 residues long. The J segment lost 0 bases and the V segment lost 1 base, leaving 9 bases of the junction unmatched. Germline loops: CDR1 SGHDT, CDR2 YYEEEE. The CDR3 is CASSLKMGQVTSYEQYF. CDR3 DNA sequence: TGTGCCAGCAGCTTGAAGATGGGACAGGTGACCTCCTACGAGCAGTACTTC. Drawing the rest from reference TRBV5-6 and TRBJ2-7, the complete variable domain is DAGVTQSPTHLIKTRGQQVTLRCSPKSGHDTVSWYQQALGQGPQFIFQYYEEEERQRGNFPDRFSGHQFPNYSSELNVNALLLGDSALYLCASSLKMGQVTSYEQYFGPGTRLTVT.

The V gene is TRBV5-1, the J gene TRBJ2-7; either TRBD1 or TRBD2 may fit D (5 bases each). Germline V gene data show CDR1 as SGHRS and CDR2 as YFSETQ. Between the trimmed V and J ends, which lost 1 base and 7 bases, there was a span of 18 bases. This CDR3 is built from 15 residues. DNA for the CDR3: TGCGCCAGCAGCTTGTCTGCGACAGAGGGGCGAGAGCAGTACTTC. Amino acids: CASSLSATEGREQYF.

The chain recombines TRBV18 with TRBJ1-1, with a tentative D call TRBD1 (6 bases). Trimming took off 3 bases at V and 1 base at J, with 9 bases between the two ends. CDR3 length: 14 residues. Germline V gene data show CDR1 as KGHSH and CDR2 as LQKENI. The CDR3, as DNA: TGTGCCAGCTCACCGCTGGACAGGAACACTGAAGCTTTCTTT. The encoded protein is CASSPLDRNTEAFF. The variable domain in full, completed from reference TRBV18 and TRBJ1-1, reads NAGVMQNPRHLVRRRGQEARLRCSPMKGHSHVYWYRQLPEEGLKFMVYLQKENIIDESGMPKERFSAEFPKEGPSILRIQQVVRGDSAAYFCASSPLDRNTEAFFGQGTRLTVV.

This clone was detected once. Different DNA sequences within this sample yield the same CDR3. The chain recombines TRBV7-3 with TRBJ1-1; D gene ambiguous. Deletions cut 5 bases from V and 1 base from J, with 8 bases between. The CDR3 has 13 amino acids. Germline assignment: CDR1 SGHTA and CDR2 FQGTGA. CDR3 in amino acids: CASSPSGNTEAFF. In DNA form, the CDR3 reads TGTGCCAGCAGCCCCTCAGGGAACACTGAAGCTTTCTTT.

The J gene is TRBJ1-2, the V gene TRBV2; tentative D call: TRBD1 (5 bases). Trimming cost V 4 bases and J 5 bases, with 14 bases left between them. Germline V gene sequence: CDR1 SNHLY, CDR2 FYNNEI. The CDR3 contains 14 residues. In nucleotides, the CDR3 is TGTGCCAGCAGTGGGAGTGGGGCCCAATATGGCTACACCTTC. It specifies CASSGSGAQYGYTF. Looking up the rest from reference TRBV2 and TRBJ1-2 gives the full variable domain: EPEVTQTPSHQVTQMGQEVILRCVPISNHLYFYWYRQILGQKVEFLVSFYNNEISEKSEIFDDQFSVERPDGSNFTLKIRSTKLEDSAMYFCASSGSGAQYGYTFGSGTRLTVV.

The chain has TRBV5-1 and TRBJ2-5; 11 bases are shared with TRBD2. Germline V gene lookup returns CDR1 SGHRS and CDR2 YFSETQ. The CDR3 runs to 18 residues. V lost 4 bases and J lost 5; bases outside the gene matches: 16. CDR3 coding DNA: TGCGCCAGCAGCCTTTATAATTTAGCGGGAGGGTCTCGGGAGACCCAGTACTTC. As protein: CASSLYNLAGGSRETQYF.

This clone came up a few times. The genes are TRBV27 and TRBJ2-7; TRBD2 agrees at 11 bases. The V gene's germline CDR1 is MNHEY and CDR2 SMNVEV (reference sequence). This CDR3 has 16 residues. The V gene end was trimmed by 0 bases and the J gene end by 2 bases; junction bases not matched to a gene: 3. The DNA of the CDR3 is TGTGCCAGCAGTTTATCCACTAGCGGGAGCCCCTACGAGCAGTACTTC. It specifies CASSLSTSGSPYEQYF.

This clone was detected only once. The sample has other DNA sequences that encode this CDR3 too. The J gene is TRBJ1-1, the V gene TRBV6-4; D unclear. The CDR3 covers 13 residues. Trimming stripped 3 bases from V and 1 base from J, with 6 bases between. Germline V gene data show CDR1 as MRHNA and CDR2 as SNTAGT. The CDR3 region is CASSEIPNTEAFF. The CDR3 DNA reads TGTGCCAGCAGTGAGATTCCGAACACTGAAGCTTTCTTT.

The chain is built from TRBV9 and TRBJ2-7; 8 bases are a match to TRBD2. This CDR3 has 15 residues. Per the germline V gene, CDR1 is SGDLS and CDR2 is YYNGEE. V dropped 3 bases and J dropped 6; count of bases not matched to a gene: 11. The CDR3 DNA follows: TGTGCCAGCAGCGCTGGGGGACTAGGTAAGGCCGAGCAGTACTTC. It yields the protein CASSAGGLGKAEQYF.

The chain has TRBV5-5 and TRBJ2-7, with D hard to call. The CDR3 consists of 15 residues. V was cut by 5 bases and J by 0 bases, with 15 bases left in between. CDR1 is SGHKS and CDR2 is YYEKEE in the germline V gene (reference sequence). The CDR3 sequence is CASSFPRRSSYEQYF. In nucleotides, the CDR3 is TGTGCCAGCAGTTTCCCCCGTCGAAGCTCCTACGAGCAGTACTTC.

The CDR3 sequence is CASTSGQASYNEQFF. CDR3 DNA: TGTGCCAGCACCTCGGGACAGGCATCCTACAATGAGCAGTTCTTC. The V call is TRBV6-5, the J call TRBJ2-1; 8 positions match TRBD1. Looked up from germline, CDR1 is MNHEY and CDR2 is SVGAGI. Losses at the gene ends were 7 bases for V and 1 base for J; bases not matched to a gene: 6. The CDR3 spans 15 residues.

The chain couples TRBV27 to TRBJ1-1; D is uncertain. V lost 3 bases and J 9 bases, leaving 8 bases between the germline ends. Germline values: CDR1 MNHEY, CDR2 SMNVEV (reference sequence). The CDR3 runs to 11 residues. This CDR3 reads CASSFGRKAFF. The CDR3 DNA reads as TGTGCCAGCAGTTTTGGCAGAAAAGCTTTCTTT.

This clone was recorded once. The chain carries TRBV28 and TRBJ1-2, with TRBD1 as a possible D gene (5 bases). The length of the CDR3 is 19 residues. Germline V lookup: CDR1 MDHEN, CDR2 SYDVKM. The germline V and J ends were trimmed by 6 bases and 0 bases, with 26 bases remaining between them. The CDR3 DNA reads as TGTGCCAGCAGAGGCGGGGCAGGATCCCCCCTTCCCTCTAACTATGGCTACACCTTC. It is translated as CASRGGAGSPLPSNYGYTF.

The rearrangement uses TRBV7-3 and TRBJ2-1, with 10 bases fitting TRBD1. The CDR3 contains 14 residues. V shed 4 bases, J shed 9 bases, and the junction held 6 bases outside the gene matches. Per the germline V gene, CDR1 is SGHTA and CDR2 is FQGTGA. The CDR3 nucleotides are TGTGCCAGCAGCTCAAGGACAGGGGGGGCTGAGCAGTTCTTC. Residues: CASSSRTGGAEQFF.

This rearrangement joins TRBV28 to TRBJ2-3; D call uncertain. The CDR3 has 11 residues. V lost 8 bases and J lost 2, with 5 bases in between. In germline, CDR1 is MDHEN, CDR2 SYDVKM. CDR3 region: CASPTTDTQYF. For the CDR3, the DNA is TGTGCCAGCCCCACCACAGATACGCAGTATTTT.

The genes are TRBV5-6 and TRBJ2-5, with 10 nucleotides matching TRBD2. The V gene's germline CDR1 is SGHDT and CDR2 YYEEEE. This CDR3 comprises 14 residues. Trimming cost V 2 bases and J 3 bases; bases outside gene matches: 1. As DNA, the CDR3 is TGTGCCAGCAGCTTCGGGACTAGCGAAGAGACCCAGTACTTC. As protein: CASSFGTSEETQYF.